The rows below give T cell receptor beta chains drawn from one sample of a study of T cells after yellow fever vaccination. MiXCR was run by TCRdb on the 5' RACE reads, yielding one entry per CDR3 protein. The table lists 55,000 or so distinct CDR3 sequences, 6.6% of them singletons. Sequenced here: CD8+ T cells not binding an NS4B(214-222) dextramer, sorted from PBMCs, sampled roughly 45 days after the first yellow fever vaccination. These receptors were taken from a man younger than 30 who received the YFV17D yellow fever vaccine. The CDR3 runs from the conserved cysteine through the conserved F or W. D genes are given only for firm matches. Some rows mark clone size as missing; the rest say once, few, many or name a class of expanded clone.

CDR3aa: CASSPKVTANTGELFF
CDR3nt: TGTGCCAGCTCACCAAAAGTGACCGCGAACACCGGGGAGCTGTTTTTT
j_gene: TRBJ2-2
d_gene: -
v_gene: TRBV18
abundance: many

CDR3aa: CASSYISENTGELFF
CDR3nt: TGTGCCAGCAGTTACATATCCGAGAACACCGGGGAGCTGTTTTTT
j_gene: TRBJ2-2
d_gene: -
v_gene: TRBV6-5
abundance: -

CDR3aa: CASSKGSPSPHSGANVLTF
CDR3nt: TGTGCCAGCAGCAAAGGAAGCCCAAGTCCACACTCTGGGGCCAACGTCCTGACTTTC
j_gene: TRBJ2-6
d_gene: -
v_gene: TRBV6-4
abundance: many

CDR3aa: CASSQTVREAFF
CDR3nt: TGTGCCAGCAGCCAGACAGTTCGCGAAGCTTTCTTT
j_gene: TRBJ1-1
d_gene: -
v_gene: TRBV6-6
abundance: few

CDR3aa: CSARDLVGLDGYTF
CDR3nt: TGCAGTGCTAGAGATCTGGTAGGGTTGGATGGCTACACCTTC
j_gene: TRBJ1-2
d_gene: -
v_gene: TRBV20-1
abundance: few

CDR3aa: CASSFTVGLAGVETQYF
CDR3nt: TGTGCCAGCAGCTTCACAGTGGGACTAGCTGGGGTGGAGACCCAGTACTTC
j_gene: TRBJ2-5
d_gene: TRBD2
v_gene: TRBV5-6
abundance: many

CDR3aa: CASSLGTGLQYNEQFF
CDR3nt: TGCGCCAGCAGCTTGGGAACAGGGCTCCAATACAATGAGCAGTTCTTC
j_gene: TRBJ2-1
d_gene: -
v_gene: TRBV5-1
abundance: few

CDR3aa: CASSRKATEAFF
CDR3nt: TGTGCCAGCAGTCGGAAGGCGACTGAAGCTTTCTTT
j_gene: TRBJ1-1
d_gene: -
v_gene: TRBV11-2
abundance: many

CDR3aa: CASKTDPESGNQPQHF
CDR3nt: TGTGCCAGCAAAACAGATCCCGAAAGCGGCAATCAGCCCCAGCATTTT
j_gene: TRBJ1-5
d_gene: -
v_gene: TRBV7-8
abundance: few

CDR3aa: CSGGWGVNTEAFF
CDR3nt: TGCAGCGGTGGATGGGGGGTGAACACTGAAGCTTTCTTT
j_gene: TRBJ1-1
d_gene: -
v_gene: TRBV29-1
abundance: few

CDR3aa: CASSSPTGVGNEQFF
CDR3nt: TGTGCCAGCAGCTCTCCGACAGGGGTAGGCAATGAGCAGTTCTTC
j_gene: TRBJ2-1
d_gene: TRBD1
v_gene: TRBV7-9
abundance: many

CDR3aa: CASSLWDSINSPLHF
CDR3nt: TGCGCCAGCAGCTTGTGGGACAGCATTAACTCACCCCTCCACTTT
j_gene: TRBJ1-6
d_gene: TRBD1
v_gene: TRBV5-1
abundance: few

CDR3aa: CASSLARGNTEAFF
CDR3nt: TGCGCCAGCAGCTTGGCCCGGGGGAACACTGAAGCTTTCTTT
j_gene: TRBJ1-1
d_gene: -
v_gene: TRBV5-1
abundance: -

CDR3aa: CASSHGGDDYEQYF
CDR3nt: TGCGCCAGCAGCCATGGGGGGGACGACTACGAGCAGTACTTC
j_gene: TRBJ2-7
d_gene: TRBD2
v_gene: TRBV4-1
abundance: many

CDR3aa: CASSHPDRSRNEQFF
CDR3nt: TGTGCCAGCAGCCACCCGGACAGGAGCCGCAATGAGCAGTTCTTC
j_gene: TRBJ2-1
d_gene: TRBD1
v_gene: TRBV7-8
abundance: many

CDR3aa: CASHGGVRTEAFF
CDR3nt: TGTGCCTCCCACGGGGGGGTGCGCACTGAAGCTTTCTTT
j_gene: TRBJ1-1
d_gene: -
v_gene: TRBV7-9
abundance: few

CDR3aa: CASSVDRQLEYNEQFF
CDR3nt: TGTGCCAGCAGCGTAGATAGGCAACTAGAATACAATGAGCAGTTCTTC
j_gene: TRBJ2-1
d_gene: -
v_gene: TRBV9
abundance: -

CDR3aa: CARSLGTGVLYGYTF
CDR3nt: TGTGCCAGAAGTTTAGGGACAGGGGTCCTCTATGGCTACACCTTC
j_gene: TRBJ1-2
d_gene: TRBD1
v_gene: TRBV12-3/TRBV12-4
abundance: -

CDR3aa: CASSYHRGSYEQYF
CDR3nt: TGTGCCAGCAGTTACCACAGAGGATCCTACGAGCAGTACTTC
j_gene: TRBJ2-7
d_gene: -
v_gene: TRBV6-2/TRBV6-3
abundance: few

CDR3aa: CASSLERRNQPQHF
CDR3nt: TGTGCCAGCAGTTTGGAACGTAGGAATCAGCCCCAGCATTTT
j_gene: TRBJ1-5
d_gene: -
v_gene: TRBV12-3/TRBV12-4
abundance: few

CDR3aa: CASSSPGLAGAGNEQFF
CDR3nt: TGTGCCAGCAGCTCACCGGGACTAGCGGGGGCGGGAAATGAGCAGTTCTTC
j_gene: TRBJ2-1
d_gene: TRBD2
v_gene: TRBV7-8
abundance: few

CDR3aa: CASRITGVGTDTQYF
CDR3nt: TGTGCCAGCAGGATAACAGGGGTGGGAACAGATACGCAGTATTTT
j_gene: TRBJ2-3
d_gene: TRBD1
v_gene: TRBV5-4
abundance: -

CDR3aa: CASSRPPGEAGGPGTQYF
CDR3nt: TGCGCCAGCAGCCGCCCGCCCGGGGAAGCGGGGGGGCCCGGTACGCAGTATTTT
j_gene: TRBJ2-3
d_gene: TRBD2
v_gene: TRBV4-1
abundance: few

CDR3aa: CASTAAGLVTEAFF
CDR3nt: TGTGCCAGCACCGCGGCAGGGTTGGTAACTGAAGCTTTCTTT
j_gene: TRBJ1-1
d_gene: -
v_gene: TRBV6-1
abundance: few

CDR3aa: CASSQGSGGEYYEQYF
CDR3nt: TGTGCCAGCAGCCAAGGCTCCGGGGGGGAGTACTACGAGCAGTACTTC
j_gene: TRBJ2-7
d_gene: TRBD2
v_gene: TRBV4-2
abundance: many

CDR3aa: CASSFVPSTPNEQFF
CDR3nt: TGCGCCAGCAGCTTTGTGCCTAGCACTCCTAATGAGCAGTTCTTC
j_gene: TRBJ2-1
d_gene: -
v_gene: TRBV5-1
abundance: -

CDR3aa: CSARDAPGGLTEAFF
CDR3nt: TGCAGTGCTAGAGATGCCCCAGGGGGCTTAACTGAAGCTTTCTTT
j_gene: TRBJ1-1
d_gene: TRBD1
v_gene: TRBV20-1
abundance: many

CDR3aa: CSAASPGRDGSPLHF
CDR3nt: TGCAGTGCTGCAAGTCCAGGGAGGGATGGTTCACCCCTCCACTTT
j_gene: TRBJ1-6
d_gene: -
v_gene: TRBV20-1
abundance: many

CDR3aa: CASSLSAGPYNEQFF
CDR3nt: TGTGCCAGCAGCTTGTCAGCGGGGCCTTACAATGAGCAGTTCTTC
j_gene: TRBJ2-1
d_gene: TRBD2
v_gene: TRBV11-2
abundance: few

CDR3aa: CSARDGGEGETQYF
CDR3nt: TGCAGTGCTAGAGATGGGGGGGAGGGGGAGACCCAGTACTTC
j_gene: TRBJ2-5
d_gene: TRBD2
v_gene: TRBV20-1
abundance: medium-sized

CDR3aa: CASSVGGAAYEQYF
CDR3nt: TGTGCCAGCAGCGTGGGGGGGGCAGCCTACGAGCAGTACTTC
j_gene: TRBJ2-7
d_gene: -
v_gene: TRBV9
abundance: few

CDR3aa: CAISESVQNYGYTF
CDR3nt: TGTGCCATCAGTGAGTCTGTCCAGAACTATGGCTACACCTTC
j_gene: TRBJ1-2
d_gene: -
v_gene: TRBV10-3
abundance: many

CDR3aa: CASSILAGALTDTQYF
CDR3nt: TGTGCCAGCAGCATTCTAGCGGGGGCCCTCACAGATACGCAGTATTTT
j_gene: TRBJ2-3
d_gene: TRBD2
v_gene: TRBV11-2
abundance: few

CDR3aa: CASSPGGAYDEQFF
CDR3nt: TGTGCCAGCTCACCAGGGGGGGCCTACGATGAGCAGTTCTTC
j_gene: TRBJ2-1
d_gene: -
v_gene: TRBV18
abundance: few

CDR3aa: CASSFLQQGSNGKLFF
CDR3nt: TGTGCCAGCAGTTTTCTCCAACAGGGGAGCAACGGAAAACTGTTTTTT
j_gene: TRBJ1-4
d_gene: TRBD1
v_gene: TRBV27
abundance: -

CDR3aa: CASSWTESFHEQYF
CDR3nt: TGTGCCAGCAGCTGGACAGAAAGTTTCCACGAGCAGTACTTC
j_gene: TRBJ2-7
d_gene: -
v_gene: TRBV5-6
abundance: few

CDR3aa: CASSIVHSYEQYF
CDR3nt: TGTGCCAGTAGTATTGTTCACTCCTACGAGCAGTACTTC
j_gene: TRBJ2-7
d_gene: -
v_gene: TRBV19
abundance: few

CDR3aa: CASSQDLSYGYTF
CDR3nt: TGCGCCAGCAGCCAAGATTTAAGCTATGGCTACACCTTC
j_gene: TRBJ1-2
d_gene: -
v_gene: TRBV4-3
abundance: few

CDR3aa: CATGPGQGYEQFF
CDR3nt: TGCGCCACCGGCCCGGGACAGGGGTATGAGCAGTTCTTC
j_gene: TRBJ2-1
d_gene: TRBD1
v_gene: TRBV5-1
abundance: many

CDR3aa: CASSLRARNIQYF
CDR3nt: TGTGCCAGCAGTCTAAGGGCTCGAAACATTCAGTACTTC
j_gene: TRBJ2-4
d_gene: -
v_gene: TRBV12-3/TRBV12-4
abundance: -

CDR3aa: CASSQEKGWQETQYF
CDR3nt: TGTGCCAGCAGCCAAGAGAAGGGATGGCAAGAGACCCAGTACTTC
j_gene: TRBJ2-5
d_gene: -
v_gene: TRBV14
abundance: few

CDR3aa: CASSAPFRVQETQYF
CDR3nt: TGTGCCAGCAGCGCTCCTTTCAGGGTCCAAGAGACCCAGTACTTC
j_gene: TRBJ2-5
d_gene: -
v_gene: TRBV7-9
abundance: -

CDR3aa: CAWSVLILAGGRREQYF
CDR3nt: TGTGCCTGGAGTGTACTCATCTTAGCGGGGGGAAGGCGCGAGCAGTACTTC
j_gene: TRBJ2-7
d_gene: TRBD2
v_gene: TRBV30
abundance: few

CDR3aa: CASSFLGVRNSPLHF
CDR3nt: TGTGCCAGCAGTTTTCTGGGGGTCCGTAATTCACCCCTCCACTTT
j_gene: TRBJ1-6
d_gene: -
v_gene: TRBV12-3/TRBV12-4
abundance: many

CDR3aa: CASSPGVNSNQPQHF
CDR3nt: TGTGCCAGCAGCCCGGGAGTGAATAGCAATCAGCCCCAGCATTTT
j_gene: TRBJ1-5
d_gene: -
v_gene: TRBV3-1
abundance: many

CDR3aa: CASSFGQYYTEAFF
CDR3nt: TGTGCCAGCAGCTTCGGACAGTACTACACTGAAGCTTTCTTT
j_gene: TRBJ1-1
d_gene: -
v_gene: TRBV11-2
abundance: many

CDR3aa: CASSWGLTSTDTQYF
CDR3nt: TGTGCCAGCAGTTGGGGACTAACTAGCACAGATACGCAGTATTTT
j_gene: TRBJ2-3
d_gene: TRBD2
v_gene: TRBV12-3/TRBV12-4
abundance: few

CDR3aa: CASSSPGVGQPQHF
CDR3nt: TGTGCCAGCAGTTCCCCAGGGGTCGGTCAGCCCCAGCATTTT
j_gene: TRBJ1-5
d_gene: -
v_gene: TRBV12-3/TRBV12-4
abundance: many

CDR3aa: CASSYSRTPDNEQFF
CDR3nt: TGTGCCAGCAGTTACTCGCGGACGCCCGACAATGAGCAGTTCTTC
j_gene: TRBJ2-1
d_gene: -
v_gene: TRBV6-5
abundance: -

CDR3aa: CASSESSGGPTDTQYF
CDR3nt: TGTGCCAGCAGTGAGTCTAGCGGGGGGCCCACAGATACGCAGTATTTT
j_gene: TRBJ2-3
d_gene: TRBD2
v_gene: TRBV6-4
abundance: many

CDR3aa: CASSHDPKNQPQHF
CDR3nt: TGTGCCAGCAGCCACGACCCTAAGAATCAGCCCCAGCATTTT
j_gene: TRBJ1-5
d_gene: -
v_gene: TRBV7-8
abundance: many

CDR3aa: CASSHEGARTQPQHF
CDR3nt: TGTGCCAGCAGCCATGAGGGGGCGAGGACTCAGCCCCAGCATTTT
j_gene: TRBJ1-5
d_gene: TRBD1
v_gene: TRBV4-2
abundance: -

CDR3aa: CASSPGTALAYNEQFF
CDR3nt: TGTGCCAGCAGCCCCGGGACTGCGTTGGCCTACAATGAGCAGTTCTTC
j_gene: TRBJ2-1
d_gene: -
v_gene: TRBV3-1
abundance: few

CDR3aa: CASSEDVTGTYEQYF
CDR3nt: TGCGCCAGCAGTGAGGACGTGACAGGAACCTACGAGCAGTACTTC
j_gene: TRBJ2-7
d_gene: -
v_gene: TRBV5-1
abundance: many

CDR3aa: CASSFLLSSYNEQFF
CDR3nt: TGTGCCAGCAGTTTCTTACTGAGCTCCTACAATGAGCAGTTCTTC
j_gene: TRBJ2-1
d_gene: -
v_gene: TRBV6-5
abundance: -

CDR3aa: CASSYLGNTDTQYF
CDR3nt: TGTGCCAGCAGTTATCTGGGGAACACAGATACGCAGTATTTT
j_gene: TRBJ2-3
d_gene: -
v_gene: TRBV6-5
abundance: many

CDR3aa: CASGAGLEGQPQHF
CDR3nt: TGTGCCTCCGGGGCGGGGTTGGAGGGTCAGCCCCAGCATTTT
j_gene: TRBJ1-5
d_gene: -
v_gene: TRBV6-2/TRBV6-3
abundance: -

CDR3aa: CASSQEGLHQETQYF
CDR3nt: TGCGCCAGCAGCCAAGAAGGACTCCACCAAGAGACCCAGTACTTC
j_gene: TRBJ2-5
d_gene: -
v_gene: TRBV4-1
abundance: -

CDR3aa: CASSPPGLAIFTDTQYF
CDR3nt: TGCGCCAGCAGCCCCCCCGGACTAGCCATATTCACAGATACGCAGTATTTT
j_gene: TRBJ2-3
d_gene: TRBD2
v_gene: TRBV5-1
abundance: few

CDR3aa: CASSLDSWDRGSYEQYF
CDR3nt: TGTGCCAGCAGCTTAGATTCTTGGGACCGAGGGTCCTACGAGCAGTACTTC
j_gene: TRBJ2-7
d_gene: -
v_gene: TRBV11-2
abundance: -